This TCR beta chain was retrieved from a study of CD8 T cells in ankylosing spondylitis. Study-wide results and limits: Clones linked to the disease showed a CD8+ phenotype. They occurred at relatively low frequencies in peripheral blood. About 8 highly homologous variants made up a TCR beta motif, and this motif appeared characteristic of ankylosing spondylitis blood. Some of the motif variants had earlier been found in reactive arthritis patients' fluid and blood.

Only a few counts were recorded for this clonotype. Its antigen remains unknown. CDR3 length: 15 residues. Between the trimmed V and J ends, which lost 4 bases and 0 bases, there was a span of 13 bases. Germline V gene sequence: CDR1 SGHKS, CDR2 YYEKEE (reference sequence). Quantitative 5'-RACE with molecular barcodes produced the TCR beta libraries. Via MiXCR, TCRdb re-called the 5' RACE reads, giving one row per CDR3 protein. The sample includes more than 650,000 distinct CDR3 sequences, roughly 10% of them seen just once. Source material: blood, either unsorted or a sorted T cell fraction (not recorded which). This sequence was found in a male donor with ankylosing spondylitis. The chain has TRBV5-5 and TRBJ1-1, with D perhaps matching TRBD1 (6 bases). The CDR3 reads CASSPLTGMNTEAFF. CDR3 nucleotide sequence: TGTGCCAGCAGCCCACTGACAGGCATGAACACTGAAGCTTTCTTT.